These 4 T cell receptor beta chains originate from one sample sequenced in a study of identifying expanded T cells in peripheral blood. Repertoires were generated with immunoSEQ multiplex PCR, while TCRdb's copy carries only in-frame clones and drops some. Of 81,000 or so clones in the sample, less than 90% were seen once. Material: blood. The receptors derive from a person aged 18 to 75 in good health.

The chain has TRBV7-2 and TRBJ1-4; the D is unclear. Germline V lookup: CDR1 SGHTA, CDR2 FQGNSA. V was clipped by 1 base and J by 0 bases, with 9 bases between them. There are 16 residues in the CDR3. The CDR3 region is CASSLEAPPTNEKLFF. Here the CDR3 DNA reads TGTGCCAGCAGCTTAGAGGCCCCCCCAACTAATGAAAAACTGTTTTTT.

The chain has TRBV6-6 and TRBJ2-7; no firm D call. The CDR3 is 13 amino acids. Germline CDR1 and CDR2: MNHNY and SVGAGI (reference sequence). V lost 0 bases, J lost 2 bases, and 5 bases lay in between. CDR3 loop: CASSYSRTYEQYF. The DNA of the CDR3 is TGTGCCAGCAGTTACTCTCGGACCTACGAGCAGTACTTC.

This chain links TRBV7-8 with TRBJ2-3; tentative D call: TRBD2 (5 bases). Looked up from germline, CDR1 is SGHVS and CDR2 is FQNEAQ. The CDR3 loop spans 15 amino acids. V shed 1 base and J shed 4 bases, with 12 bases lying between them. The CDR3 here is CASSLVSGGPDTQYF. The CDR3 DNA reads TGTGCCAGCAGCTTAGTGTCAGGAGGCCCAGATACGCAGTATTTT.

This chain uses TRBV28 with TRBJ1-2; TRBD1 is a possible D gene (5 bases). The CDR3 is 15 residues long. Trimming shortened V by 2 bases and J by 8 bases, and 18 bases separated the two germline ends. Germline V gene sequence: CDR1 MDHEN, CDR2 SYDVKM. CDR3 in DNA: TGTGCCAGCAGTTTAAGGCCCAAGGGGTGGTGGGGCTACACCTTC. This gives the protein CASSLRPKGWWGYTF.